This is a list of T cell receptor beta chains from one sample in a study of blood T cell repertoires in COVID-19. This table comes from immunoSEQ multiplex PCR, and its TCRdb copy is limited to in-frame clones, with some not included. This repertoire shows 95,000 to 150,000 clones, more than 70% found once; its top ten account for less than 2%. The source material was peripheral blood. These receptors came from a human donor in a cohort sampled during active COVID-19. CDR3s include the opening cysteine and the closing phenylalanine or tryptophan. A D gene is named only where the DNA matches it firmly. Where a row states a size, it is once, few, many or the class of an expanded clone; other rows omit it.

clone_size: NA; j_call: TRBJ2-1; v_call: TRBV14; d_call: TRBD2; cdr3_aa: CASSRGLSPNNEQFF; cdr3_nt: TGTGCCAGCAGCCGGGGACTATCCCCGAACAATGAGCAGTTCTTC
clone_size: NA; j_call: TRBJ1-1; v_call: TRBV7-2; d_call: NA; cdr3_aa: CASSSRPQGGTAFF; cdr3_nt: TGTGCCAGCAGCTCCCGCCCTCAGGGAGGGACGGCTTTCTTT
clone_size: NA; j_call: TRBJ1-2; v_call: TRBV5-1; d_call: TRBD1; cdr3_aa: CASSPTGEDYGYTF; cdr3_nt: TGCGCCAGCAGCCCGACAGGGGAGGACTATGGCTACACCTTC
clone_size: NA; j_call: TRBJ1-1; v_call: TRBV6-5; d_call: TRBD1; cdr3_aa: CAIFDRVLVKAFF; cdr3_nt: TGTGCCATATTTGACAGGGTTCTAGTTAAAGCTTTCTTT
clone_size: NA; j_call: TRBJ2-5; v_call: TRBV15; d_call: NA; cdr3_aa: CATSREQNLIETQYF; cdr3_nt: TGTGCCACCAGCAGAGAACAGAATCTAATTGAGACCCAGTACTTC
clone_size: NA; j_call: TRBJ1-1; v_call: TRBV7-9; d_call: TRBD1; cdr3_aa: CASSRQGAYTEAFF; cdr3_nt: TGTGCCAGCAGCCGACAGGGGGCTTACACTGAAGCTTTCTTT
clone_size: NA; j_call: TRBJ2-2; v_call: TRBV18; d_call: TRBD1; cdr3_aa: CASSPGQTTGELFF; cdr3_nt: TGTGCCAGCTCACCGGGACAGACCACCGGGGAGCTGTTTTTT
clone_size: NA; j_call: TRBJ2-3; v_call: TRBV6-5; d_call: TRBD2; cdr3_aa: CASSYSTAGGDTQYF; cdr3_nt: TGTGCCAGCAGTTACTCGACCGCCGGGGGGGATACGCAGTATTTT
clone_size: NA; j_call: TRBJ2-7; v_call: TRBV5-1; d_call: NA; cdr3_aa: CAKGAPSDEQYF; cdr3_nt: TGCGCCAAAGGGGCCCCATCCGACGAGCAGTACTTC
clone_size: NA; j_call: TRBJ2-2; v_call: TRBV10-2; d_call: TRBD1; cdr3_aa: CASSPGTANTGELFF; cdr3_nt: TGCGCCAGCAGCCCCGGGACAGCGAACACCGGGGAGCTGTTTTTT
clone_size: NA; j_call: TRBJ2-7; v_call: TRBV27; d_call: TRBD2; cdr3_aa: CASSLGASGAYEQYF; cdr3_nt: TGTGCCAGCAGTTTGGGAGCTAGCGGCGCCTACGAGCAGTACTTC
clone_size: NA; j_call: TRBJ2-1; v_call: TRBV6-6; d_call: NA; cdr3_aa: CASSYSVGEQFF; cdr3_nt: TGTGCCAGCAGTTACTCAGTCGGTGAGCAGTTCTTC
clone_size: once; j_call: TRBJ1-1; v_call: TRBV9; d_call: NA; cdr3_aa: CASSAPGGRNTEAFF; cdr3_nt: TGTGCCAGCAGCGCTCCTGGGGGCAGAAACACTGAAGCTTTCTTT
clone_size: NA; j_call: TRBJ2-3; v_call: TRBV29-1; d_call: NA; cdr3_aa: CSVGGVDTDTQYF; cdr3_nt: TGCAGCGTTGGGGGGGTCGACACAGATACGCAGTATTTT
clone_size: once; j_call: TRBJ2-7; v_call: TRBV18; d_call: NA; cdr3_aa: CASSPSHTGAEQYF; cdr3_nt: TGTGCCAGCTCACCAAGTCACACAGGTGCCGAGCAGTACTTC
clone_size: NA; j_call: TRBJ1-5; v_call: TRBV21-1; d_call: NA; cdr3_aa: CASSRGGRRGKGNQPQHF; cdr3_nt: TGTGCCAGCAGCAGGGGTGGGCGCAGGGGGAAGGGAAATCAGCCCCAGCATTTT
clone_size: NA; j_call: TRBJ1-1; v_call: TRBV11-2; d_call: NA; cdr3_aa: CASTPYLGRTEAFF; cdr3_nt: TGTGCCAGCACCCCCTATTTGGGGCGGACTGAAGCTTTCTTT
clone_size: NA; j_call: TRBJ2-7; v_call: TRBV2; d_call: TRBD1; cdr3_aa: CASSEAPTGAGYEQYF; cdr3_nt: TGTGCCAGCAGTGAAGCGCCGACAGGGGCTGGCTACGAGCAGTACTTC
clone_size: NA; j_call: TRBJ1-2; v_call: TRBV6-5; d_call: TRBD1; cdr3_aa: CASSRRTGDGYTF; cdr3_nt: TGTGCCAGCAGTCGTCGGACAGGGGATGGCTACACCTTC
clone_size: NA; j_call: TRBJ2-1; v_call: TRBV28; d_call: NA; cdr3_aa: CASSLRGYEQFF; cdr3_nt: TGTGCCAGCAGTTTACGGGGATATGAGCAGTTCTTC
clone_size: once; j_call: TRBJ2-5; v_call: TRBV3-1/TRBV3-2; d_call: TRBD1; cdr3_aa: CASSRQGATQETQYF; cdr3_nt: TGTGCCAGCAGCCGACAGGGGGCAACACAAGAGACCCAGTACTTC
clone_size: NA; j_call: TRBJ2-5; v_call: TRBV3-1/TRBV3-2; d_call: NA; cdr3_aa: CASSQVITPKDGKTQYF; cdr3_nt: TGTGCCAGCAGCCAAGTTATAACTCCGAAGGACGGGAAGACCCAGTACTTC
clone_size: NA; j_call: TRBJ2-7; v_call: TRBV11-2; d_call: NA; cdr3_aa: CASSLVLTGSSYEQYF; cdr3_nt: TGTGCCAGCAGCTTAGTATTGACGGGGAGCTCCTACGAGCAGTACTTC
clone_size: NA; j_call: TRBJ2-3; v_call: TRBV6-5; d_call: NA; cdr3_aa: CASSNSQLADTQYF; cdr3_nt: TGTGCCAGCAGCAATAGCCAGTTGGCAGATACGCAGTATTTT
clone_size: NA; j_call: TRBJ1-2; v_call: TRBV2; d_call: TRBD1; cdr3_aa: CSLTGGANYGYTF; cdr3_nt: TGTTCACTAACAGGGGGCGCTAACTATGGCTACACCTTC
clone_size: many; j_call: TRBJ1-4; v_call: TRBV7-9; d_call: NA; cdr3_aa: CASSLGGTDEKLFF; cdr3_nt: TGTGCCAGCAGCTTAGGCGGGACGGATGAAAAACTGTTTTTT
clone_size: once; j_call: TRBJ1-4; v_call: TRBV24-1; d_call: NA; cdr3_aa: CATSDYRGPNEKLFF; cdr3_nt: TGTGCCACCAGTGATTATCGAGGCCCAAATGAAAAACTGTTTTTT
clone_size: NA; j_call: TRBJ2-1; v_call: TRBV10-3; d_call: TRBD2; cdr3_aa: CAISESLAGRNEQFF; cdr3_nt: TGTGCCATCAGTGAGTCTTTAGCGGGAAGGAATGAGCAGTTCTTC
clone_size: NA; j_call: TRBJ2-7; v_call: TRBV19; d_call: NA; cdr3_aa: CASSIYLAVPYEQYF; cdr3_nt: TGTGCCAGTAGTATATACCTAGCCGTCCCCTACGAGCAGTACTTC
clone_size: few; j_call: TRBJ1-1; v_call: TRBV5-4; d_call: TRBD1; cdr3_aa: CASSFDRVNTEAFF; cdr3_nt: TGTGCCAGCAGCTTTGACAGGGTGAACACTGAAGCTTTCTTT
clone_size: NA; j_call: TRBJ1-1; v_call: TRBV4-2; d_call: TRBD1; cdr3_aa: CASSQTPDRGTEAFF; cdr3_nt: TGTGCCAGCAGCCAGACTCCGGACAGGGGCACTGAAGCTTTCTTT
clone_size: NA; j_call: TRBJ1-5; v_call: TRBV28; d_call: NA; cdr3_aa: CASTLGTGSNQPQHF; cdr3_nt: TGTGCCAGCACGCTTGGTACAGGTAGCAATCAGCCCCAGCATTTT
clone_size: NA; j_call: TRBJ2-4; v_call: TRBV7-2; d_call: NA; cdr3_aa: CASSLLDSPLAKNIQYF; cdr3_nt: TGTGCCAGCAGCTTACTGGATAGCCCTCTAGCCAAAAACATTCAGTACTTC
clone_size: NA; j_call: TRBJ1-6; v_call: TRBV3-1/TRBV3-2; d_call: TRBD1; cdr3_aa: CASSQMGTGGSPLHF; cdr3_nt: TGTGCCAGCAGCCAGATGGGGACAGGGGGTTCACCCCTCCACTTT
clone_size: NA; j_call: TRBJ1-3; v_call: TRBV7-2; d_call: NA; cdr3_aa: CASSLLSVLSGNTIYF; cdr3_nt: TGTGCCAGCAGCTTGCTCAGCGTACTCTCTGGAAACACCATATATTTT
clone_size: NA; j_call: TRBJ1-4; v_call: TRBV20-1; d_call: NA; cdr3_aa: CSASAQRTTNEKLFF; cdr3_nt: TGCAGTGCTAGTGCCCAGCGGACAACTAATGAAAAACTGTTTTTT
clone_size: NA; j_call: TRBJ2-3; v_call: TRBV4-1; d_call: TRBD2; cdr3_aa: CASSQDSGRPVTDTQYF; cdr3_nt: TGCGCCAGCAGCCAAGATAGCGGGAGGCCCGTCACAGATACGCAGTATTTT